This T cell receptor beta chain is drawn from a study of shared clonotypes between healthy human individuals. Whole-study context: Samples came from a couple of female and a few male donors aged 18 to 49.

TCRdb keeps only in-frame clones here, not all; method: immunoSEQ multiplex PCR. Of approximately 1.5 million clones in the sample, 98% were seen once. The CDR3 has 14 amino acids. The ends were cut back, 3 bases at V and 0 bases at J, with 9 bases in the middle. Germline CDR1 LNHDA, CDR2 SQIVND (reference sequence). Study results and caveats: Larger estimated richness was generally seen in naive subsets than in memory subsets.

On this clone itself: What it binds is unknown.

This rearrangement joins TRBV19 to TRBJ2-7; D possibly corresponds to TRBD2 (6 bases). The source is a man aged 30 to 39 in good health. Sequences were obtained from naive CD4+ T cells sorted from blood. Described subset: CD45RA+ positively selected. The CDR3 DNA reads as TGTGCCAGTAGTATCGGGACTCACTCCTACGAGCAGTACTTC. Amino acids: CASSIGTHSYEQYF.